The rows below give T cell receptor beta chains drawn from one sample of a study of blood T cells in healthy people across ages. TCRdb fed the 5' RACE reads into MiXCR, producing one record per CDR3 protein. The sample has 900,000 to 950,000 distinct CDR3 sequences, almost 30% seen once. These same records also appear under a second study, on T cells of mothers and their children.

The specimen was blood. Receptors originate from a woman aged 40 to 49 in good health. Both conserved end residues are part of each CDR3. D genes are given only for firm matches. Size is stated for part of the rows, as once, few or many counts, or as a class when the clone is expanded.

v_gene,abundance,j_gene,d_gene,CDR3nt,CDR3aa
TRBV20-1,.,TRBJ1-2,.,TGCAGTGCTAGAGATCTCCGCAGGGCGGTGGATGGCTACACCTTC,CSARDLRRAVDGYTF
TRBV5-6,few,TRBJ2-1,.,TGTGCCAGCACCCTAGCAGGAGAAACCAATGAGCAGTTCTTC,CASTLAGETNEQFF
TRBV6-1,.,TRBJ1-4,.,TGTGCCAGCAGTGAAGGACCTGCAACTAATGAAAAACCGTTTTTT,CASSEGPATNEKPFF
TRBV6-1,.,TRBJ2-7,.,TGTGCCAGCAGTGAAGACGGGTACCACTACGAGCAGTACTTC,CASSEDGYHYEQYF
TRBV5-1,.,TRBJ2-2,.,TGCGCCAGCAGCAAGGAGTCACTTGCGAACACCGGGGAGCTGTTTTTT,CASSKESLANTGELFF
TRBV2,.,TRBJ2-1,.,TGTGCCAGCAGTGCCGAACGTAGGGGCAATGAGCAGTTCTTC,CASSAERRGNEQFF
TRBV20-1,.,TRBJ2-1,TRBD2,TGCAGTGCTAATCCTAGCGGAAGCTCCTACAATGAGCAGTTCTTC,CSANPSGSSYNEQFF
TRBV29-1,.,TRBJ2-1,TRBD1,TGCAGCGTTGATTTCGGGGACAGGGAGGAGACCCAGTTCTTC,CSVDFGDREETQFF
TRBV5-1,many,TRBJ2-1,TRBD2,TGCGCCAGCAGCTCGACTAGCGGGGTTAACAATGAGCAGTTCTTC,CASSSTSGVNNEQFF
TRBV5-1,many,TRBJ1-2,.,TGCGCCAGCAGCTTGGGCCACAGGGATGGCTACACCTTC,CASSLGHRDGYTF
TRBV3-1,.,TRBJ1-5,.,TGTGCCAGCAGCTTTCAAGGGAACAATCAGCCCCAGCATTTT,CASSFQGNNQPQHF
TRBV7-2,many,TRBJ2-5,.,TGTGCCAGCAGCTTATACGGGGGACGGGAGACCCAGTACTTC,CASSLYGGRETQYF
TRBV20-1,few,TRBJ2-3,.,TGCAGTGCTATCTTAGGGGGCACAGATACGCAGTATTTT,CSAILGGTDTQYF
TRBV12-3/TRBV12-4,few,TRBJ2-1,.,TGTGCCAGCAGTGACACAGGGAATGAGCAGTTCTTC,CASSDTGNEQFF
TRBV7-2,many,TRBJ1-2,TRBD1,TGTGCCAGCAGCTTTGACGGGACAGGGACATATGGCTACACCTTC,CASSFDGTGTYGYTF
TRBV5-1,many,TRBJ1-2,TRBD1,TGCGCCAGCAGTTACAGACCGGGACAGGGGAACTATGGCTACACCTTC,CASSYRPGQGNYGYTF
TRBV29-1,.,TRBJ1-5,TRBD1,TGCAGCGCCCGACAGGGGGCTGGGCAGCCCCAGCATTTT,CSARQGAGQPQHF
TRBV20-1,.,TRBJ1-5,.,TGCAGTGCTAGGACGGGGAGCAATCAGCCCCAGCATTTT,CSARTGSNQPQHF
TRBV7-2,few,TRBJ2-2,.,TGTGCCAGCAGCTTAGAGGGGATGAACACCGGGGAGCTGTTTTTT,CASSLEGMNTGELFF
TRBV20-1,.,TRBJ2-5,TRBD2,TGCAGTGAAGCGAGACTAGCCTATGAGCAGTACTTC,CSEARLAYEQYF
TRBV7-8,few,TRBJ2-2,.,TGTGCCAGCAGCATACAGGGACGAAACACCGGGGAGCTGTTTTTT,CASSIQGRNTGELFF
TRBV29-1,.,TRBJ1-2,.,TGCAGCGCCCGGTTCGACAGCCGTACCCTCTATGGCTACACCTTC,CSARFDSRTLYGYTF
TRBV5-1,.,TRBJ1-1,TRBD1,TGCGCCAGCAGCCCGACAGGGAACAGATTATCGACTGAAGCTTTCTTT,CASSPTGNRLSTEAFF
TRBV10-3,.,TRBJ2-2,TRBD1,TGTGCCATCACGACAGGGGACACCGGGGAGCTGTTTTTT,CAITTGDTGELFF
TRBV25-1,once,TRBJ2-3,.,TGTGCCAGCAGTCGCCGAGGAGCGGCAAGCACAGATACGCAGTATTTT,CASSRRGAASTDTQYF
TRBV20-1,.,TRBJ2-7,.,TGCAGTGCTAGAGACGGCGGGATCTCCTACGAGCAGTACTTC,CSARDGGISYEQYF
TRBV28,.,TRBJ1-1,.,TGTGCCAGCTCCTACCTCCCTGGGGCGTGGAACACTGAAGCTTTCTTT,CASSYLPGAWNTEAFF
TRBV4-3,many,TRBJ2-5,.,TGCGCCAGCAGCCATTATCTTGGGGTCGGACAAGAGACCCAGTACTTC,CASSHYLGVGQETQYF